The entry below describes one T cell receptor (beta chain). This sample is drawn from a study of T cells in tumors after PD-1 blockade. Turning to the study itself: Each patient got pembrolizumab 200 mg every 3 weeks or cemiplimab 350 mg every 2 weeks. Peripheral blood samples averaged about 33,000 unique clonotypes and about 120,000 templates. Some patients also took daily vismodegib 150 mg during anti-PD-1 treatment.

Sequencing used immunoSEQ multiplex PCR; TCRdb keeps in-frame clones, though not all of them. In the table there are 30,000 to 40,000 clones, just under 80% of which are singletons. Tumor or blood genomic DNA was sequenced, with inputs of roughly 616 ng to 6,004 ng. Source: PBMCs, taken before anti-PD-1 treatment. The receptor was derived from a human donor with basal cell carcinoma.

The CDR3 loop is CASSLPGYYEQYF. CDR3 coding DNA: TGTGCCAGCAGCTTGCCCGGATACTACGAGCAGTACTTC. The V and J genes are TRBV5-4 and TRBJ2-7; D gene unclear. Germline V gene lookup returns CDR1 SGHNT and CDR2 YYREEE (reference sequence). The CDR3 covers 13 residues. The germline V and J ends were trimmed by 1 base and 3 bases, with 8 bases remaining between them.